The rows below give T cell receptor beta chains drawn from one sample of a study of radiation and T cells in renal cell carcinoma. This table comes from immunoSEQ multiplex PCR, and its TCRdb copy is limited to in-frame clones, with some not included. This table has about 150,000 clones, roughly 90% appearing once. Sample: blood, taken from a patient whose treatment included radiotherapy and nephrectomy. The receptor set was obtained from a woman in her 70s with renal cell carcinoma. CDR3s include the opening cysteine and the closing phenylalanine or tryptophan. Each record gives: V gene, D gene, clone size, J gene, CDR3 DNA, CDR3 protein. The D gene is left open where the match is weak. Clone size is stated in some rows and not others, as once, few, many or a class when expanded.

v_gene: TRBV2
d_gene: TRBD1
abundance: once
j_gene: TRBJ2-7
CDR3nt: TGTGCCAGCAGTGAATTCCCCCGCTCCGGAGACAGGGTTACCTACGAGCAGTACTTC
CDR3aa: CASSEFPRSGDRVTYEQYF

v_gene: TRBV18
d_gene: .
abundance: .
j_gene: TRBJ1-1
CDR3nt: TGTGCCAGCTCACCCCCGGGGGGGCTCAACACTGAAGCTTTCTTT
CDR3aa: CASSPPGGLNTEAFF

v_gene: TRBV4-3
d_gene: .
abundance: .
j_gene: TRBJ2-1
CDR3nt: TGCGCCAGCAGCCTTCGTCCGGGGGTCTATGAGCAGTTCTTC
CDR3aa: CASSLRPGVYEQFF

v_gene: TRBV6-9
d_gene: TRBD2
abundance: .
j_gene: TRBJ2-3
CDR3nt: TGTGCCAGCATGGAAGACGGGGAGCGGGGCGAACTGTCAGATACGCAGTATTTT
CDR3aa: CASMEDGERGELSDTQYF

v_gene: TRBV5-1
d_gene: TRBD1
abundance: .
j_gene: TRBJ2-5
CDR3nt: TGCGCCAGCACAATGGACAGGGGGTTTTCAGAGACCCAGTACTTC
CDR3aa: CASTMDRGFSETQYF

v_gene: TRBV12-5
d_gene: TRBD1
abundance: once
j_gene: TRBJ1-4
CDR3nt: TGTGCTAGTGGTCACCTAGGGCAGGGGGCCTCTAATGAAAAACTGTTTTTT
CDR3aa: CASGHLGQGASNEKLFF

v_gene: TRBV6-6
d_gene: .
abundance: .
j_gene: TRBJ2-1
CDR3nt: TGTGCCAGCAGCCGTAATGAGCAGTTCTTC
CDR3aa: CASSRNEQFF

v_gene: TRBV6-1
d_gene: .
abundance: .
j_gene: TRBJ2-7
CDR3nt: TGTGCCAGCTCCTATACCAACGGGGGTGGCGAGCAGTACTTC
CDR3aa: CASSYTNGGGEQYF

v_gene: TRBV19
d_gene: .
abundance: once
j_gene: TRBJ2-3
CDR3nt: TGTGCCAGTAATGGGGCAGGGTCAGATACGCAGTATTTT
CDR3aa: CASNGAGSDTQYF

v_gene: TRBV30
d_gene: .
abundance: .
j_gene: TRBJ2-1
CDR3nt: TGTGCCCGGAGTAGGGGGGCCTTAAATGAGCAGTTCTTC
CDR3aa: CARSRGALNEQFF

v_gene: TRBV19
d_gene: TRBD1
abundance: few
j_gene: TRBJ1-5
CDR3nt: TGTGCCAGTAGTTACCCCTTGACAGGGTATAGCAATCAGCCCCAGCATTTT
CDR3aa: CASSYPLTGYSNQPQHF

v_gene: TRBV5-6
d_gene: TRBD1
abundance: once
j_gene: TRBJ2-5
CDR3nt: TGTGCCAGCAACCCCCAGGGGGTGAGGGAGACCCAGTACTTC
CDR3aa: CASNPQGVRETQYF

v_gene: TRBV7-5
d_gene: .
abundance: .
j_gene: TRBJ1-1
CDR3nt: TGTGCCAGAAGCTCCACAAGCACTCTCACTGAAGCTTTCTTT
CDR3aa: CARSSTSTLTEAFF

v_gene: TRBV30
d_gene: .
abundance: .
j_gene: TRBJ1-2
CDR3nt: TGTGCCTGGAGTACGACCAGGAGACCCTCCGAGTATGGCTACACCTTC
CDR3aa: CAWSTTRRPSEYGYTF

v_gene: TRBV5-4
d_gene: .
abundance: .
j_gene: TRBJ1-4
CDR3nt: TGTGCCAGCAGCCTGGAGGGGGGGAGTGAAAAACTGTTTTTT
CDR3aa: CASSLEGGSEKLFF

v_gene: TRBV2
d_gene: TRBD1
abundance: .
j_gene: TRBJ2-1
CDR3nt: TGTGCCAGCAGTGAATGGACAGGGATGAATGAGCAGTTCTTC
CDR3aa: CASSEWTGMNEQFF

v_gene: TRBV9
d_gene: .
abundance: .
j_gene: TRBJ2-5
CDR3nt: TGTGCCAGCAGCGTAACAAGTTGGGGCCAAGAGACCCAGTACTTC
CDR3aa: CASSVTSWGQETQYF

v_gene: TRBV4-1
d_gene: TRBD1
abundance: .
j_gene: TRBJ1-5
CDR3nt: TGCGCCAGCAGCCCGCCAGACAGGGCCAATCAGCCCCAGCATTTT
CDR3aa: CASSPPDRANQPQHF

v_gene: TRBV7-2
d_gene: .
abundance: .
j_gene: TRBJ2-5
CDR3nt: TGTGCCAGCAGCCGTAGTATATCAGAGACCCAGTACTTC
CDR3aa: CASSRSISETQYF

v_gene: TRBV7-2
d_gene: .
abundance: .
j_gene: TRBJ2-5
CDR3nt: TGTGCCAGCAGCCGTACCGGGGAGACCCAGTACTTC
CDR3aa: CASSRTGETQYF

v_gene: TRBV27
d_gene: TRBD1
abundance: .
j_gene: TRBJ1-3
CDR3nt: TGTGCCAGCAGGGGACAGTTGGGGGCTGGAAACACCATATATTTT
CDR3aa: CASRGQLGAGNTIYF

v_gene: TRBV7-2
d_gene: .
abundance: .
j_gene: TRBJ2-6
CDR3nt: TGTGCCAGCAGCTTAGTCAGGGCGCAGGGCTCTGGGGCCAACGTCCTGACTTTC
CDR3aa: CASSLVRAQGSGANVLTF

v_gene: TRBV5-1
d_gene: TRBD2
abundance: .
j_gene: TRBJ2-3
CDR3nt: TGCGCCAGCAGCTTGGGAGGCGGGGGGCCAGGGGCAGATACGCAGTATTTT
CDR3aa: CASSLGGGGPGADTQYF

v_gene: TRBV11-2
d_gene: TRBD2
abundance: once
j_gene: TRBJ2-7
CDR3nt: TGTGCCAGCAGCTTAGGGCGGGGGAGCTCCTACGAGCAGTACTTC
CDR3aa: CASSLGRGSSYEQYF

v_gene: TRBV7-2
d_gene: TRBD2
abundance: .
j_gene: TRBJ2-3
CDR3nt: TGTGCCAGTGGGGCTAGCGGGGGGGCCACAGATACGCAGTATTTT
CDR3aa: CASGASGGATDTQYF

v_gene: TRBV11-3
d_gene: .
abundance: .
j_gene: TRBJ1-1
CDR3nt: TGTGCCAGCAGCTTTGGCCCTTCAGTGAACACTGAAGCTTTCTTT
CDR3aa: CASSFGPSVNTEAFF

v_gene: TRBV18
d_gene: .
abundance: .
j_gene: TRBJ1-1
CDR3nt: TGTGCCAGCTCAAGGGCTGAGGTTAACACTGAAGCTTTCTTT
CDR3aa: CASSRAEVNTEAFF

v_gene: TRBV5-6
d_gene: .
abundance: once
j_gene: TRBJ1-2
CDR3nt: TGTGCCAGCAGCTTGGCACGGGGCGGGGGCTACACCTTC
CDR3aa: CASSLARGGGYTF

v_gene: TRBV29-1
d_gene: TRBD1
abundance: .
j_gene: TRBJ1-1
CDR3nt: TGCAGCGTTTGGGGCAGGGGGACCACTGAAGCTTTCTTT
CDR3aa: CSVWGRGTTEAFF

v_gene: TRBV4-2
d_gene: TRBD2
abundance: .
j_gene: TRBJ2-5
CDR3nt: TGTGCCAGCGCCAGGACTAGCGCAGAGACCCAGTACTTC
CDR3aa: CASARTSAETQYF

v_gene: TRBV30
d_gene: TRBD1
abundance: once
j_gene: TRBJ1-2
CDR3nt: TGTGCCTGGATGTATCAGGGGGCGGATGGCTACACCTTC
CDR3aa: CAWMYQGADGYTF

v_gene: TRBV9
d_gene: .
abundance: .
j_gene: TRBJ2-1
CDR3nt: TGTGCCAGCAGCGTAGGGCGGGGGCGCTACAATGAGCAGTTCTTC
CDR3aa: CASSVGRGRYNEQFF

v_gene: TRBV6-5
d_gene: TRBD1
abundance: .
j_gene: TRBJ2-2
CDR3nt: TGTGCCACCGGACAGGGCAATCCCGGGGAGCTGTTTTTT
CDR3aa: CATGQGNPGELFF

v_gene: TRBV30
d_gene: TRBD1
abundance: once
j_gene: TRBJ2-7
CDR3nt: TGTGCCTGGAGTGTGAGGCTAAGGACAGGGGGTTTCTACGAGCAGTACTTC
CDR3aa: CAWSVRLRTGGFYEQYF

v_gene: TRBV7-8
d_gene: .
abundance: .
j_gene: TRBJ2-7
CDR3nt: TGTGCCAGCAGCTCCCACCTGGGGTTGGAGCAGTACTTC
CDR3aa: CASSSHLGLEQYF

v_gene: TRBV15
d_gene: .
abundance: .
j_gene: TRBJ2-2
CDR3nt: TGTGCCACCAGCAGAGTTCCCTTACCCGGGGAGCTGTTTTTT
CDR3aa: CATSRVPLPGELFF

v_gene: TRBV20-1
d_gene: .
abundance: .
j_gene: TRBJ1-1
CDR3nt: TGCAGTGCTCGGAAGAACACTGAAGCTTTCTTT
CDR3aa: CSARKNTEAFF

v_gene: TRBV5-1
d_gene: .
abundance: .
j_gene: TRBJ2-3
CDR3nt: TGCGCCAGCAGCTTGAACTTACCGGCAACAGATACGCAGTATTTT
CDR3aa: CASSLNLPATDTQYF

v_gene: TRBV18
d_gene: TRBD1
abundance: .
j_gene: TRBJ1-2
CDR3nt: TGTGCCAGCTCTCCCGGGACAGGGTTCGGCTACACCTTC
CDR3aa: CASSPGTGFGYTF

v_gene: TRBV5-1
d_gene: TRBD2
abundance: .
j_gene: TRBJ2-1
CDR3nt: TGCGCCAGCAGCTTGCTACCGACTAGCGGGCTGAACAATGAGCAGTTCTTC
CDR3aa: CASSLLPTSGLNNEQFF

v_gene: TRBV6-5
d_gene: .
abundance: .
j_gene: TRBJ2-1
CDR3nt: TGTGCCAGCAGTCCCGGACCTGGGGAGCAGTTCTTC
CDR3aa: CASSPGPGEQFF

v_gene: TRBV7-2
d_gene: .
abundance: .
j_gene: TRBJ1-1
CDR3nt: TGTGCCAGCAGCATCCCAGGGAAAGGGGGGGTCGGAGCTTTCTTT
CDR3aa: CASSIPGKGGVGAFF

v_gene: TRBV30
d_gene: TRBD1
abundance: .
j_gene: TRBJ1-1
CDR3nt: TGTGCCTGGAGTCAACAGGGGCATTTTTTGAACACTGAAGCTTTCTTT
CDR3aa: CAWSQQGHFLNTEAFF

v_gene: TRBV19
d_gene: .
abundance: .
j_gene: TRBJ2-2
CDR3nt: TGTGCCAGTAGTATAGGAGAAAGACCGAACACCGGGGAGCTGTTTTTT
CDR3aa: CASSIGERPNTGELFF

v_gene: TRBV18
d_gene: .
abundance: .
j_gene: TRBJ2-2
CDR3nt: TGTGCCAGCTCACCATTTACAGGGCGAACCGGGGAGCTGTTTTTT
CDR3aa: CASSPFTGRTGELFF

v_gene: TRBV19
d_gene: .
abundance: .
j_gene: TRBJ1-1
CDR3nt: TGTGCCAGTAGGGCATTGGGGACATCCCAAGCTTTCTTT
CDR3aa: CASRALGTSQAFF

v_gene: TRBV5-1
d_gene: .
abundance: .
j_gene: TRBJ2-3
CDR3nt: TGCGCCAGCAGCTTGGTACGGGTTACAACTAGCACAGATACGCAGTATTTT
CDR3aa: CASSLVRVTTSTDTQYF

v_gene: TRBV6-5
d_gene: TRBD1
abundance: .
j_gene: TRBJ2-7
CDR3nt: TGTGCCAGCAGTTACTCCCGGGACAGAGTCTACGAGCAGTACTTC
CDR3aa: CASSYSRDRVYEQYF

v_gene: TRBV5-4
d_gene: .
abundance: .
j_gene: TRBJ2-6
CDR3nt: TGTGCCAGCAGGTTACCTTTCTCTGGGGCCAACGTCCTGACTTTC
CDR3aa: CASRLPFSGANVLTF